This TCR beta chain was obtained from a study of cytomegalovirus exposure and HLA in healthy donors. Findings and limits, study-wide: Later examination showed HLA-associated TCR beta chains had greater clonal expansion than equally common others. A few of the chains that were CMV-associated were confirmed in vitro to be specific for CMV antigens.

Trimming removed 10 bases from V and 7 bases from J, with 20 bases in between. CDR3 length: 14 amino acids. The germline V gene has CDR1 LNHDA and CDR2 SQIVND (reference sequence). Primers for the PCR totalled 60 Vbeta and 13 Jbeta. Assay: immunoSEQ multiplex PCR; the TCRdb copy retains only in-frame clones and omits some. The sample holds fewer than 150,000 clones, around 68% seen once. Comments on this clone: The antigen remains undetermined.

The sequenced sample consisted of PBMCs. The chain has TRBV19 and TRBJ1-5; possibly TRBD1 for D (6 bases). The sequence came from a woman aged 50 to 60 in good health and CMV-seropositive. CDR3 bases: TGTGCCACTTCCTCGGTTGGACAGTGGCAGCCCCAGCATTTT. It translates to CATSSVGQWQPQHF.